This TCR beta chain was captured in a study of T cells in localized non-small cell lung cancer. CDR1 is GTSNPN, CDR2 SVGIG, per germline (reference sequence). Trimming took 5 bases from V and 5 from J, leaving 21 bases between them. The CDR3 is 15 amino acids. This clone was counted only a few times. What it binds is unknown. TCRdb's table, derived via immunoSEQ multiplex PCR, lists solely in-frame clones and lacks some. The data contain roughly 500 clones, 36% of them singletons. Study results and caveats: Measurement of T cell clonality placed uninvolved adjacent lung highest, above the level in tumor. Detection in adjacent lung was observed for a median 57 of the top 100 tumor clones.

This clonotype was sampled from a man between 40 and 70 years old with stage III lung adenocarcinoma. The chain joins TRBV30 to TRBJ1-1; tentatively, D is TRBD1 (5 bases). Here the sequenced sample was lung tumor tissue, taken before any cancer treatment. The CDR3 here is CAWRKTGTGVTEAFF. CDR3 DNA sequence: TGTGCCTGGCGAAAAACCGGGACTGGGGTGACTGAAGCTTTCTTT.